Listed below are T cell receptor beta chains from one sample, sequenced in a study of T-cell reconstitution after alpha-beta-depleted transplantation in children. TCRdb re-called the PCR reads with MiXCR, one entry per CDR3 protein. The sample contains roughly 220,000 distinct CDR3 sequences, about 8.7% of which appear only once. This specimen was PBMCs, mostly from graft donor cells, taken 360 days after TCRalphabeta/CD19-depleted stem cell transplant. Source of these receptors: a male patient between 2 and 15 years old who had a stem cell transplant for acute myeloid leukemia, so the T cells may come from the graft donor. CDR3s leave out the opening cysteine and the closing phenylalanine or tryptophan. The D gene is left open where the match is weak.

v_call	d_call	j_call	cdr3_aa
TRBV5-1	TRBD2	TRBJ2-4	ASSPGLAGVGNIQY
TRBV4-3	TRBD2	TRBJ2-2	ASSSRLAGGAGELF
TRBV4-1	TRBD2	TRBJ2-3	ASSLRTSWSEDTQY
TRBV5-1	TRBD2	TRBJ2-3	ASSLELAGGSTQY
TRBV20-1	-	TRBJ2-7	SASRLSRYEQY
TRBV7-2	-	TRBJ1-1	ASSLAGGPEAF
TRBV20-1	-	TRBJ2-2	SAKGTTNTGELF
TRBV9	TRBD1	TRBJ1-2	ASSVTGTATYGYT
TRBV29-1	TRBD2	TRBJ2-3	SAAGLTDTQY
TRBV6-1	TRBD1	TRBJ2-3	ASSADRVPTTDTQY
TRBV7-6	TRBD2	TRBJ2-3	ASSRGRGNFEDTQY
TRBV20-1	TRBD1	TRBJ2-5	SAMTGAGRETQY
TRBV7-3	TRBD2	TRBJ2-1	ASSLSGGRNFNEQF
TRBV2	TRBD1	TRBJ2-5	ASSSQGAFNWETQY
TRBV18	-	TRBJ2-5	ASARRSEETQY
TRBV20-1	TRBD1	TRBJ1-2	SASEGQGQNYGYT
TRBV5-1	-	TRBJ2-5	ASSLNPGKETQY
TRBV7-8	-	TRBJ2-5	ASSARVVRGRRETQY
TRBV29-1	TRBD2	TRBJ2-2	SVGPLAGESTGELF
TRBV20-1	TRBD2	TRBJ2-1	SARVPTNSKTSGRYNEQF
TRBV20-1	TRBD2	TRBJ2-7	SARGPSGISYEQY
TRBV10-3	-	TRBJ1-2	AISRETGPQHGYT
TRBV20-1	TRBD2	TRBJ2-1	SAVSGRDYNEQF
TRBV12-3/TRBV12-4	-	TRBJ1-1	ASSGDMNTEAF
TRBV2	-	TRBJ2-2	ASSVTSPNTGELF
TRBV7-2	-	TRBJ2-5	ASSLDYSPGETQY
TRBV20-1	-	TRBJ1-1	SASANGNTEAF
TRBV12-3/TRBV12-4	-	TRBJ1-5	ASSLWHGKGFSNQPQH
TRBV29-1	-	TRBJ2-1	SAPRAQNEQF
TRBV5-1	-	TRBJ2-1	ASSPEAGEQF
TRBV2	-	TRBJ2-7	ASSENGLNEQY
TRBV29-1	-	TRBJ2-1	SAVRLVNEQF
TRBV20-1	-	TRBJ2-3	SAFQAQSTDTQY
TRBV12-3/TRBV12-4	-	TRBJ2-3	ASTTHDGDTQY
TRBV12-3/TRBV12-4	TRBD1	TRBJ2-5	ASSTRQGQETQY
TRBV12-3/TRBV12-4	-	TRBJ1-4	ASGPDGPLYEKLF
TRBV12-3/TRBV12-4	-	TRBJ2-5	ASSLQETKY
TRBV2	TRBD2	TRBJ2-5	ASISGRATETQY
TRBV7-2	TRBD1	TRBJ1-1	ASSRTGGAF
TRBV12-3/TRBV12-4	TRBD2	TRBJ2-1	ASNVFSGTYNEQF
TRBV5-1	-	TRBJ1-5	ASSLAGRSNQPQH
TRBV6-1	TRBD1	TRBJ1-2	ASTEDRGYYGYT
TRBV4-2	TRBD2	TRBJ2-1	ASSRTSGSGNEQF
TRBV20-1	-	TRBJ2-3	SAHDHSDTQY
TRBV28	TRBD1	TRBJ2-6	ASRTGGGLSGANVLT
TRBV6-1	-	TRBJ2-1	ASSPSVRRSYNEQF
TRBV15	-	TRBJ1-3	ATSKPATGNTIY
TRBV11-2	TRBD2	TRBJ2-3	ASLTGGSDTQY
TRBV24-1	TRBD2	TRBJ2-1	ATSDPSGTNEQF
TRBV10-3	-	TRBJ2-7	AILDSLTYEQY
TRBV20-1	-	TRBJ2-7	SAPPRDRLEQY
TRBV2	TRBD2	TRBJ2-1	ASSESLRTSGRNEQF
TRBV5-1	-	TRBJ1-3	ASSPRPENTIY